These 26 T cell receptor beta chains originate from one sample sequenced in a study of PD-L1 blockade in urothelial cancer (dated by TCRdb to about 2017). The receptor library was made with the immunoSEQ multiplex PCR assay. Drawn from immuneACCESS, this table holds only the in-frame rearrangements with V and J called that TCRdb kept. Clones are partly lost; checked studies trace under half to an unresolved V gene and leave the rest unexplained. The sample table records roughly 87,000 clones; 75% to 90% of these occur just once. Around 5.3% of the sample rests with the top ten. The sample was PBMCs, taken around atezolizumab (anti-PD-L1) treatment. All receptors derive from an older woman with urothelial cancer.

This sequence joins TRBV5-1 and TRBJ1-1; 9 bases are a match to TRBD1. The CDR3 spans 15 residues. Germline loops: CDR1 SGHRS, CDR2 YFSETQ. The V gene end was trimmed by 0 bases and the J gene end by 2 bases; junction bases not matched to a gene: 2. The CDR3 DNA reads TGCGCCAGCAGCTTGGGACAGGGGGATAACACTGAAGCTTTCTTT. Its protein is CASSLGQGDNTEAFF.

The chain couples TRBV25-1 to TRBJ1-1; TRBD1 matches at 10 bases. Trimming at V came to 1 base and at J to 5 bases, leaving 4 bases not matched to a gene. The CDR3 length is 15 residues. Germline CDR1 is MGHDK and CDR2 is SYGVNS. DNA of the CDR3: TGTGCCAGCAGTGAATGGACAGGGGGATGGACTGAAGCTTTCTTT. Amino acids: CASSEWTGGWTEAFF.

V and J are TRBV7-8 and TRBJ2-5, with 12 bases aligning to TRBD2. J lost 4 bases, V lost 6 bases, and 3 bases had no gene match. This CDR3 comprises 14 residues. Germline V gene data show CDR1 as SGHVS and CDR2 as FQNEAQ. CDR3 DNA sequence: TGTGCCAGCAGTCCTAGCGGGAGGGGAGAGACCCAGTACTTC. Encoded protein: CASSPSGRGETQYF.

This chain connects TRBV29-1 to TRBJ1-2; D gene ambiguous. The CDR3 loop spans 13 amino acids. V dropped 1 base and J dropped 13 bases, with 19 bases sitting between them. Germline lookup yields CDR1 SQVTM and CDR2 ANQGSEA. CDR3 in amino acids: CSVEVGQEDPTTF. The CDR3 nucleotides are TGCAGCGTTGAAGTGGGTCAGGAGGACCCCACCACCTTC.

V gene TRBV30 combines with J gene TRBJ1-1; D unclear. V lost 0 bases and J 0 bases, leaving 11 bases between the germline ends. The germline V gene has CDR1 GTSNPN and CDR2 SVGIG (reference sequence). The CDR3 loop spans 15 amino acids. This CDR3 is CAWSVLEGMNTEAFF. The CDR3 DNA reads TGTGCCTGGAGTGTACTCGAGGGTATGAACACTGAAGCTTTCTTT.

The V call is TRBV19, the J call TRBJ1-5; 7 bases are a match to TRBD1. J was trimmed by 6 bases and V by 4 bases; bases with no gene match: 9. The CDR3 sequence is 15 residues long. Germline CDR1 reads LNHDA; CDR2 reads SQIVND (reference sequence). The chain's CDR3 is CASSTGQTSSQPQHF. The CDR3 DNA sequence: TGTGCCAGTAGTACGGGACAGACTTCCAGTCAGCCCCAGCATTTT.

In the case of this clone: At the DNA level, this CDR3 is encoded by other sequences in the same sample as well. The V and J genes are TRBV7-9 and TRBJ2-3, with TRBD2 identical over 7 bases. V gave up 6 bases and J gave up 2 bases; unmatched junction bases: 5. The CDR3 is 14 residues long. Germline assignment: CDR1 SEHNR and CDR2 FQNEAQ (reference sequence). The CDR3 DNA is TGTGCCAGCAGGGGGGGGTTGGCCACAGATACGCAGTATTTT. Its protein is CASRGGLATDTQYF.

The J gene is TRBJ1-1, the V gene TRBV15, with a tentative D call TRBD1 (5 bases). Deletions cut 1 base from V and 11 bases from J, with 17 bases between. Germline CDR1 and CDR2: LNHNV and YYDKDF (reference sequence). The CDR3 contains 14 residues. CDR3: CATSRVATWGVAFF. The CDR3 coding sequence is TGTGCCACCAGCAGAGTGGCCACTTGGGGGGTGGCTTTCTTT. The variable domain in full, completed from reference TRBV15 and TRBJ1-1, reads DAMVIQNPRYQVTQFGKPVTLSCSQTLNHNVMYWYQQKSSQAPKLLFHYYDKDFNNEADTPDNFQSRRPNTSFCFLDIRSPGLGDTAMYLCATSRVATWGVAFFGQGTRLTVV.

This chain connects TRBV4-2 to TRBJ1-1; D call uncertain. Trimming took 0 bases from V and 3 from J, leaving 17 bases between them. The CDR3 has 17 residues. The germline V gene encodes CDR1 LGHNA and CDR2 YNFKEQ. The CDR3 sequence is CASSQEFTNRGDTEAFF. The CDR3 nucleotides read TGTGCCAGCAGCCAAGAGTTCACAAACCGAGGAGACACTGAAGCTTTCTTT.

The genes are TRBV27 and TRBJ1-2; D is unclear. The CDR3 has 15 residues. Trimming took 3 bases from V and 0 from J, leaving 11 bases between them. From germline, CDR1 is MNHEY and CDR2 SMNVEV (reference sequence). The CDR3 spells CASSLRGEANYGYTF. CDR3 nucleotide sequence: TGTGCCAGCAGTTTGCGCGGTGAGGCTAACTATGGCTACACCTTC.

The chain employs TRBV2 and TRBJ2-2, with 10 bases that match TRBD1. With 7 bases clipped from V and 3 bases from J, the junction kept 8 bases outside the gene matches. Germline V gene data show CDR1 as SNHLY and CDR2 as FYNNEI. The CDR3 has 16 residues. CDR3 in DNA: TGTGCCAGCACCACCGGGACAGGGGCGGACACCGGGGAGCTGTTTTTT. This encodes CASTTGTGADTGELFF.

V usage is TRBV9 and J usage is TRBJ1-6, with TRBD1 as a possible D gene (5 bases). V dropped 0 bases and J dropped 10 bases, with 14 bases sitting between them. Looked up from germline, CDR1 is SGDLS and CDR2 is YYNGEE. The CDR3 sequence is 15 residues long. The CDR3 reads CASSVESGGESPLHF. CDR3 nucleotide sequence: TGTGCCAGCAGCGTAGAATCCGGGGGTGAATCACCCCTCCACTTT.

The CDR3 spells CASSRTDNSPLHF. CDR3 sequence (DNA): TGTGCCAGCAGTCGGACAGATAATTCACCCCTCCACTTT. This chain joins TRBV6-6 and TRBJ1-6; a possible D gene is TRBD1 (6 bases). The CDR3 covers 13 residues. V lost 5 bases and J lost 5, with 7 bases in between. Per germline, CDR1 MNHNY and CDR2 SVGAGI (reference sequence).

The chain carries TRBV27 and TRBJ2-7; 7 nucleotides agree with TRBD2. The germline V gene has CDR1 MNHEY and CDR2 SMNVEV (reference sequence). There are 14 residues in the CDR3. The V segment lost 4 bases and the J segment 9 bases; nucleotides outside the gene matches: 12. The CDR3 is CASSSTGTTKVQYF. The CDR3 DNA reads TGTGCCAGCAGTTCCACGGGGACTACGAAGGTGCAGTACTTC.

The chain links TRBV30 to TRBJ1-6, with TRBD1 as a possible D gene (6 bases). Per the germline V gene, CDR1 is GTSNPN and CDR2 is SVGIG (reference sequence). The V end was cut by 5 bases, the J end by 0 bases, with 11 bases between. The CDR3 consists of 15 residues. This chain's CDR3 is CAWARGSSYNSPLHF. CDR3 nucleotide sequence: TGTGCCTGGGCGAGGGGGAGCTCCTATAATTCACCCCTCCACTTT.

The gene calls are TRBV7-2 and TRBJ2-2, with 7 bases that match TRBD2. Per germline, CDR1 SGHTA and CDR2 FQGNSA. The V gene end was trimmed by 5 bases and the J gene end by 3 bases; junction bases not matched to a gene: 6. The CDR3 loop spans 15 amino acids. Here the CDR3 reads CASSQRGPDTGELFF. CDR3 nucleotide sequence: TGTGCCAGCAGCCAGCGGGGTCCGGACACCGGGGAGCTGTTTTTT.

In nucleotides, the CDR3 is TGTGCCAGCAGGAGGGACAGGTCGAGTCTTATTAGCGTCCCGATATACAATGAGCAGTTCTTC. Encoded protein: CASRRDRSSLISVPIYNEQFF. V and J are TRBV27 and TRBJ2-1; 8 positions agree with TRBD1. CDR3 length: 21 residues. Germline V gene data show CDR1 as MNHEY and CDR2 as SMNVEV (reference sequence). V shed 6 bases, J shed 4 bases, and the junction held 26 bases outside the gene matches.

The rearrangement joins TRBV30 to TRBJ1-6; the match to TRBD1 covers 8 bases. Germline trimming cut 5 bases from V and 5 bases from J; bases unmatched to any gene: 5. Per the germline V gene, CDR1 is GTSNPN and CDR2 is SVGIG (reference sequence). The CDR3 length is 14 residues. In DNA, the CDR3 is TGTGCCTGGGATGCAGGGGGCAATAATTCACCCCTCCACTTT. This codes for CAWDAGGNNSPLHF.

This chain uses TRBV21-1 with TRBJ1-5; the DNA was not used to check the table's D call, TRBD1. TRBV21-1 is a recognized pseudogene. The CDR3 runs 16 residues. CDR3 region: CASSKTSPVSNQPQHF. The CDR3 DNA sequence: TGTGCCAGCAGCAAAACCTCCCCAGTTAGCAATCAGCCCCAGCATTTT.

The sample holds one count of this clone. V and J are TRBV27 and TRBJ2-1; TRBD1 matches at 8 bases. This CDR3 is 15 amino acids long. V shed 8 bases and J 8 bases; nucleotides not matched to a gene: 14. The germline CDR1 and CDR2 sequences are MNHEY and SMNVEV (reference sequence). The CDR3 DNA sequence: TGTGCCAGCGCGACCCGGGACAGGATGGGGTATGAGCAGTTCTTC. Its protein is CASATRDRMGYEQFF.

The V and J genes are TRBV10-3 and TRBJ1-1, with D tentatively TRBD1 (6 bases). The CDR3 length is 15 residues. Germline CDR1 reads ENHRY; CDR2 reads SYGVKD. Trimming left V 3 bases short and J 0 bases short, with 11 bases between. Here the CDR3 DNA reads TGTGCCATCAGTGACACCGGGACATTGAACACTGAAGCTTTCTTT. Protein: CAISDTGTLNTEAFF.

The genes are TRBV5-4 and TRBJ2-7, with 10 nucleotides matching TRBD1. CDR3 size: 16 residues. V was clipped by 4 bases and J by 5 bases; unmatched bases: 12. Germline CDR1 and CDR2: SGHNT and YYREEE (reference sequence). The CDR3 sequence is CASSMETGGVNHEQYF. The CDR3 nucleotides are TGTGCCAGCAGCATGGAGACAGGGGGCGTTAACCACGAGCAGTACTTC.

This chain connects TRBV7-9 to TRBJ1-6; D remains unclear. The germline V and J ends were trimmed by 1 base and 7 bases, with 11 bases remaining between them. CDR1 is SEHNR, CDR2 FQNEAQ, per germline (reference sequence). This CDR3 comprises 15 residues. Here the CDR3 DNA reads TGTGCCAGCAGCTTAGGGTCAGCCAGGAATTCACCCCTCCACTTT. This codes for CASSLGSARNSPLHF.

The chain couples TRBV7-9 to TRBJ2-5, with TRBD1 as a possible D gene (6 bases). The CDR3 has 12 residues. Germline V CDR1 and CDR2: SEHNR, FQNEAQ (reference sequence). With 2 bases removed from V and 5 bases from J, the gap between germline ends came to 6 bases. CDR3 sequence (DNA): TGTGCCAGCAGCTTACAGGGGGAGACCCAGTACTTC. Encoded protein: CASSLQGETQYF.

This chain uses TRBV6-6 with TRBJ2-7; maybe TRBD1 (6 bases). CDR3 length: 15 amino acids. V dropped 6 bases and J dropped 2 bases, with 17 bases sitting between them. Per germline, CDR1 MNHNY and CDR2 SVGAGI (reference sequence). CDR3 protein: CASRPTGTLTYEQYF. The CDR3 region has the DNA TGTGCCAGCAGGCCAACCGGGACACTCACCTACGAGCAGTACTTC.

The V and J genes are TRBV4-1 and TRBJ2-5; D possibly corresponds to TRBD1 (6 bases). The CDR3 is 15 amino acids. Trimming shortened V by 5 bases and J by 7 bases, and 20 bases separated the two germline ends. The germline V gene has CDR1 MGHRA and CDR2 YSYEKL. The CDR3 region is CASSGRTAGYGTQYF. The CDR3 DNA reads TGCGCCAGCAGCGGTCGGACAGCAGGGTACGGGACCCAGTACTTC.